This T cell receptor beta chain comes out of a study of T cells in Graves' hyperthyroidism and ophthalmopathy. Broader study findings: Ophthalmopathy, which appeared later, was predicted by the model a median about 6 months before onset. Peripheral blood also featured most of the thyroid clonotypes expanded above 0.001.

The CDR3 covers 16 residues. In germline, CDR1 is SNHLY, CDR2 FYNNEI. The V end lost 4 bases, the J end lost 2 bases, and 12 bases lay between the germline ends. The hyperthyroidism patients had all been newly diagnosed, and their disease duration was under 2 months. Their ages ranged from 18 to 65 years. An approximately 9.4 ml volume of fresh peripheral blood provided the PBMCs. At least ten counts were recorded for this clonotype. Its target is unknown. Amplified TCR beta CDR3 regions came from RNA transcripts. First-round RT-PCR targeting the TCR CDR3 was performed with the HTBI primer set. One entry per CDR3 protein results from TCRdb running MiXCR on the multiplex PCR reads. The data contain more than 550,000 distinct CDR3 sequences, approximately 18% of them seen just once; the ten biggest clones take up 16%.

Sequencing input: blood. The chain couples TRBV2 to TRBJ2-6, with a tentative D call TRBD2 (6 bases). The TCR comes from a woman in her forties or fifties with Graves' hyperthyroidism that later progressed to Graves' ophthalmopathy. This CDR3 reads CASSAQREAGANVLTF. In DNA form, the CDR3 reads TGTGCCAGCAGTGCTCAGAGGGAGGCTGGGGCCAACGTCCTGACTTTC.